This T cell receptor beta chain is from a study of tumor-infiltrating lymphocytes in oesophageal squamous cell carcinoma. Germline V gene lookup returns CDR1 LGHNT and CDR2 FRNRAP. The CDR3 extends over 12 amino acids. V was pared by 1 base and J by 8 bases, with 8 bases between. TCRdb reanalysed the PCR reads using MiXCR and keeps one entry per CDR3 protein. The top ten hold around 40% of the sample, which has about 15,000 distinct CDR3 sequences, around 50% seen once. The specimen sequenced was esophageal tumor tissue. The sequence was obtained from a female donor with esophageal squamous cell carcinoma. This chain connects TRBV12-5 to TRBJ1-1; possibly TRBD1 for D (5 bases). The CDR3: CASGLGGGEAFF. The CDR3, as DNA: TGTGCTAGTGGTTTGGGGGGCGGCGAAGCTTTCTTT.